This T cell receptor beta chain was found in a study of shared clonotypes between healthy human individuals. CDR1 is SGDLS, CDR2 YYNGEE, per germline. This CDR3 has 16 amino acids. V lost 0 bases and J lost 2; bases outside the gene matches: 4. TCRdb's table, derived via immunoSEQ multiplex PCR, lists solely in-frame clones and lacks some. The sample includes roughly 500,000 clones, less than 80% of them seen just once. Sequencing was carried out using PBMCs. This clonotype originated in a woman aged 40 to 49 in good health. Some clones in this sample may be carry-over from other donors' samples. The chain uses TRBV9 and TRBJ2-3; TRBD2 matches 9 bases. CDR3 protein: CASSVVAGGPTDTQYF. In DNA, the CDR3 is TGTGCCAGCAGCGTAGTGGCGGGAGGGCCCACAGATACGCAGTATTTT.